Listed below are T cell receptor beta chains from one sample, sequenced in a study of vaccination effects on CD4 cells after COVID-19. No antigen is known for these receptors. The protocol was immunoSEQ multiplex PCR, while the TCRdb copy is restricted to in-frame clones and leaves out a portion. The sample lists 70,000 or so clones; under 85% were seen once. This specimen was CD4+ T cells from PBMCs cultured with HIV peptides, taken before COVID-19 vaccination. These receptors all stem from a human donor who had a prior SARS-CoV-2 infection. Both conserved end residues are part of each CDR3. D genes are given only for firm matches. Part of the rows lack a size; the others show once, few, many or a class for expanded clones.

>-|TRBV10-3|-|TRBJ1-2
CAISGSSYGYTF
TGTGCCATCAGTGGGAGTAGTTATGGCTACACCTTC
>-|TRBV18|-|TRBJ2-7
CASSPPQGPYEQYF
TGTGCCAGCTCACCCCCACAGGGCCCCTACGAGCAGTACTTC
>-|TRBV10-2|-|TRBJ2-3
CASSERLGDTQYF
TGCGCCAGCAGTGAGAGGCTAGGCGATACGCAGTATTTT
>TRBD1|TRBV18|-|TRBJ1-1
CASSPRDRYLNTEAFF
TGTGCCAGCTCACCAAGGGACAGATACTTGAACACTGAAGCTTTCTTT
>-|TRBV4-2|-|TRBJ1-1
CASSVKLGTEAFF
TGTGCCAGCAGCGTTAAATTGGGTACTGAAGCTTTCTTT
>-|TRBV27|-|TRBJ2-5
CASSLLGYQETQYF
TGTGCCAGCAGTTTACTAGGGTACCAAGAGACCCAGTACTTC
>-|TRBV6-5|-|TRBJ1-1
CASKEGLYMNTEAFF
TGTGCCAGCAAGGAGGGCCTCTACATGAACACTGAAGCTTTCTTT
>-|TRBV30|-|TRBJ2-5
CAWSPGGAKTQYF
TGTGCCTGGAGTCCGGGGGGCGCGAAGACCCAGTACTTC
>-|TRBV27|-|TRBJ2-2
CASSLGPANTGELFF
TGTGCCAGCAGTTTGGGGCCCGCGAACACCGGGGAGCTGTTTTTT
>TRBD1|TRBV2|medium-sized|TRBJ2-5
CASRENRGVSQYF
TGTGCCAGCAGGGAGAACAGGGGTGTCAGCCAGTACTTC
>TRBD1|TRBV19|-|TRBJ1-2
CASSPQTGPGGYTF
TGTGCCAGTAGTCCCCAGACAGGGCCAGGCGGCTACACCTTC
>TRBD1|TRBV7-9|-|TRBJ1-4
CASSSTEAGTGGNEKLFF
TGTGCCAGCAGCTCTACTGAAGCCGGGACAGGGGGAAATGAAAAACTGTTTTTT
>-|TRBV11-2|-|TRBJ2-1
CASSLAEDFGQFF
TGTGCCAGCAGCTTAGCGGAGGACTTCGGGCAGTTCTTC
>TRBD2|TRBV7-2|-|TRBJ2-1
CASSGGTSGYNEQFF
TGTGCCAGCAGCGGCGGGACTAGCGGTTACAATGAGCAGTTCTTC
>TRBD2|TRBV4-1|-|TRBJ2-1
CASSQAGLAYNEQFF
TGCGCCAGCAGCCAAGCAGGACTAGCATACAATGAGCAGTTCTTC
>-|TRBV6-5|few|TRBJ1-6
CASSNHPTGLHF
TGTGCCAGCAGCAACCACCCGACAGGCCTCCACTTT
>TRBD1|TRBV27|-|TRBJ1-2
CASSTNWDRVDYGYTF
TGTGCCAGCAGCACAAACTGGGACAGGGTGGACTATGGCTACACCTTC
>-|TRBV7-8|-|TRBJ2-6
CASSGLGTSGANVLTF
TGTGCCAGCAGTGGGTTGGGTACTAGCGGGGCCAACGTCCTGACTTTC
>-|TRBV4-2|-|TRBJ1-2
CASSQALQEEYGYTF
TGTGCCAGCAGCCAAGCGCTGCAGGAAGAGTATGGCTACACCTTC
>-|TRBV6-7|few|TRBJ2-1
CASSYPLCSEQFF
TGTGCCAGCAGTTACCCTCTCTGCAGCGAGCAGTTCTTC
>TRBD1|TRBV23-1|-|TRBJ2-7
CARLRDRSNEQYF
TGCGCCAGATTACGGGACAGGTCGAACGAGCAGTACTTC
>-|TRBV5-6|once|TRBJ1-5
CQRRGRVNQPQHF
TGCCAAAGGCGGGGCAGGGTCAATCAGCCCCAGCATTTT
>-|TRBV2|-|TRBJ2-7
CASSRISYEQYF
TGTGCCAGCAGTCGGATCTCCTACGAGCAGTACTTC
>-|TRBV9|-|TRBJ1-2
CASSELSGYANYGYTF
TGTGCCAGCAGCGAGCTCTCAGGGTATGCGAACTATGGCTACACCTTC
>-|TRBV3-1/TRBV3-2|-|TRBJ1-1
CASSQDGGHRAFF
TGTGCCAGCAGCCAAGATGGAGGGCACCGGGCTTTCTTT
>TRBD1|TRBV5-1|-|TRBJ2-5
CASSRDRGTETQYF
TGCGCCAGCAGCCGGGACAGGGGAACAGAGACCCAGTACTTC
>-|TRBV30|many|TRBJ1-2
CAWTWGGSYTF
TGTGCCTGGACCTGGGGGGGGAGCTACACCTTC
>-|TRBV2|few|TRBJ1-1
CASSGTPVGAEAFF
TGTGCCAGCAGTGGGACCCCCGTAGGCGCTGAAGCTTTCTTT
>-|TRBV3-1/TRBV3-2|-|TRBJ2-5
CASSHYTNQETQYF
TGTGCCAGCAGCCATTACACTAATCAAGAGACCCAGTACTTC
>-|TRBV5-1|-|TRBJ2-3
CASSLRGLLSTDTQYF
TGCGCCAGCAGCTTGAGGGGGTTATTAAGCACAGATACGCAGTATTTT
>TRBD2|TRBV27|-|TRBJ2-1
CASSLSSGGFWNEQFF
TGTGCCAGCAGTTTATCCAGCGGGGGCTTTTGGAATGAGCAGTTCTTC
>TRBD1|TRBV29-1|-|TRBJ2-5
CSVSRGSETQYF
TGCAGCGTTTCCAGGGGGTCGGAGACCCAGTACTTC
>TRBD2|TRBV10-2|-|TRBJ2-3
CASSLPRLAGGGDTQYF
TGCGCCAGCAGCCTTCCGAGACTAGCGGGGGGTGGAGATACGCAGTATTTT
>-|TRBV3-1/TRBV3-2|few|TRBJ2-7
CASSQGNEQYF
TGTGCCAGCAGCCAAGGAAACGAGCAGTACTTC
>-|TRBV6-2/TRBV6-3|-|TRBJ2-3
CASSRGGTGRLDTQYF
TGTGCCAGCAGCCGGGGGGGGACAGGGCGTTTGGATACGCAGTATTTT
>-|TRBV28|-|TRBJ1-5
CASSLGHLSNSNQPQHF
TGTGCCAGCAGCCTAGGACACCTTTCTAATAGCAATCAGCCCCAGCATTTT
>TRBD2|TRBV2|few|TRBJ2-3
CASSDTSGSPPYF
TGTGCCAGCAGTGACACTAGCGGGAGCCCCCCGTATTTT
>TRBD2|TRBV7-8|-|TRBJ2-1
CASSRGGANSYNEQFF
TGTGCCAGCAGCCGCGGGGGGGCGAACTCCTACAATGAGCAGTTCTTC
>-|TRBV7-9|-|TRBJ2-6
CASSFSRGSGANVLAF
TGTGCCAGCAGCTTTTCACGGGGCTCTGGGGCCAACGTCCTGGCTTTC
>TRBD2|TRBV6-6|few|TRBJ2-3
CASSPGLSTDTQYF
TGTGCCAGCAGCCCGGGACTATCCACAGATACGCAGTATTTT
>TRBD1|TRBV4-1|-|TRBJ2-1
CASSQVQGSSYNEQFF
TGCGCCAGCAGCCAAGTACAGGGGAGCTCCTACAATGAGCAGTTCTTC
>-|TRBV15|-|TRBJ1-5
CATSRESASSNQPQHF
TGTGCCACCAGCAGAGAGTCGGCCTCAAGCAATCAGCCCCAGCATTTT
>-|TRBV24-1|-|TRBJ2-3
CATSDAHDGTGSTDTQYF
TGTGCCACCAGTGATGCCCACGATGGGACTGGCAGCACAGATACGCAGTATTTT
>TRBD1|TRBV24-1|-|TRBJ1-5
CATSANGQGINQPQHF
TGTGCCACCAGTGCTAACGGACAGGGAATAAATCAGCCCCAGCATTTT
>-|TRBV7-2|-|TRBJ2-7
CASSLSWPTVPAYEQYF
TGTGCCAGCAGCTTGTCTTGGCCCACAGTCCCCGCCTACGAGCAGTACTTC
>TRBD1|TRBV6-5|-|TRBJ2-2
CASRSTGGTGELFF
TGTGCCAGCAGATCGACAGGGGGGACCGGGGAGCTGTTTTTT
>TRBD1|TRBV3-1/TRBV3-2|-|TRBJ1-4
CASSQSAEGGQGAPNEKLFF
TGTGCCAGCAGCCAATCAGCAGAGGGGGGACAGGGGGCGCCTAATGAAAAACTGTTTTTT